The rows below give T cell receptor beta chains drawn from one sample of a study of shared clonotypes between healthy human individuals. Using immunoSEQ multiplex PCR, the repertoire was profiled, and TCRdb retains in-frame clones only, with some absent. This repertoire shows over 850,000 clones, approximately 80% found once; its top ten account for approximately 0.5%. Sequenced: memory CD4+ T cells from PBMCs. These receptors originate from a man aged 18 to 35 in good health. Some clones in this sample may be carry-over from other donors' samples. Both conserved end residues are part of each CDR3. Fields, in order: clone size, D gene, V gene, J gene, CDR3 protein, CDR3 DNA. A D gene is named only where the DNA matches it firmly. Clone size appears in some rows only: once, few, many, or a class for an expanded clone.

>NA|NA|TRBV30|TRBJ1-4
CAWSRKGEGNEKLFF
TGTGCCTGGAGTCGGAAGGGCGAGGGGAATGAAAAACTGTTTTTT
>NA|TRBD2|TRBV11-3|TRBJ2-2
CASSNSGGTGELFF
TGTGCCAGCAGCAATAGCGGGGGCACCGGGGAGCTGTTTTTT
>NA|TRBD2|TRBV5-1|TRBJ2-1
CASSLDGRGVTNEQFF
TGCGCCAGCAGCTTGGATGGACGGGGGGTTACCAATGAGCAGTTCTTC
>once|TRBD1|TRBV5-1|TRBJ1-2
CASSLETGGVGYTF
TGCGCCAGCAGCTTGGAGACAGGGGGCGTTGGCTACACCTTC
>NA|NA|TRBV5-1|TRBJ1-2
CASSPGSAGNGYTF
TGCGCCAGCAGCCCCGGTTCAGCAGGGAATGGCTACACCTTC
>NA|NA|TRBV7-6|TRBJ2-5
CASSIVAQETQYF
TGTGCCAGCAGCATAGTTGCCCAAGAGACCCAGTACTTC
>NA|TRBD1|TRBV5-1|TRBJ2-3
CASSLGTGGSTGTDTQYF
TGCGCCAGCAGCTTGGGGACAGGGGGCTCGACGGGGACAGATACGCAGTATTTT
>once|NA|TRBV21-1|TRBJ2-7
CASSKAGGSGLSSYEQYF
TGTGCCAGCAGCAAAGCGGGGGGATCGGGACTCAGCTCCTACGAGCAGTACTTC
>NA|NA|TRBV6-5|TRBJ2-3
CASRSPTDTQYF
TGTGCCAGCAGATCCCCCACAGATACGCAGTATTTT
>many|NA|TRBV5-1|TRBJ2-3
CASSLGLGVADTQYF
TGCGCCAGCAGCTTGGGGTTAGGGGTTGCAGATACGCAGTATTTT
>NA|TRBD1|TRBV4-3|TRBJ2-1
CASSQDRTGGELRASYNEQFF
TGCGCCAGCAGCCAAGACAGGACAGGGGGCGAACTGCGGGCCTCCTACAATGAGCAGTTCTTC
>NA|NA|TRBV5-6|TRBJ1-1
CASSLVGHLNTEAFF
TGTGCCAGCAGCTTGGTCGGACACCTAAACACTGAAGCTTTCTTT
>NA|NA|TRBV11-2|TRBJ2-3
CASSRSAGRVTDTQYF
TGTGCCAGCAGCAGATCTGCAGGCAGGGTAACAGATACGCAGTATTTT
>NA|TRBD1|TRBV7-2|TRBJ1-2
CASSFSSRGRRYYGYTF
TGTGCCAGCAGCTTCTCGAGCAGGGGGCGAAGGTACTATGGCTACACCTTC
>once|TRBD2|TRBV29-1|TRBJ2-3
CSVDSGRSTDTQYF
TGCAGCGTCGATAGCGGGAGGAGCACAGATACGCAGTATTTT
>NA|TRBD2|TRBV29-1|TRBJ2-3
CSVEVLGGTVSTDTQYF
TGCAGCGTTGAAGTTTTGGGGGGGACGGTCAGCACAGATACGCAGTATTTT
>NA|NA|TRBV19|TRBJ2-2
CASSMGQGGTGELFF
TGTGCCAGTAGTATGGGTCAGGGGGGCACCGGGGAGCTGTTTTTT
>NA|TRBD1|TRBV18|TRBJ1-2
CASSPTGTYGYTF
TGTGCCAGCTCACCGACAGGGACCTATGGCTACACCTTC
>NA|TRBD2|TRBV19|TRBJ2-3
CASSPGLAGGRMADTQYF
TGTGCCAGTAGTCCCGGACTAGCGGGAGGCAGAATGGCAGATACGCAGTATTTT
>few|NA|TRBV15|TRBJ2-5
CATSRDWFEETQYF
TGTGCCACCAGCAGAGATTGGTTCGAAGAGACCCAGTACTTC
>NA|NA|TRBV11-3|TRBJ2-5
CASSFAGRETQYF
TGTGCCAGCAGCTTCGCGGGCAGGGAGACCCAGTACTTC
>NA|TRBD1|TRBV5-8|TRBJ1-3
CASSLAGQLFGNTIYF
TGTGCCAGCAGCTTGGCGGGACAGCTTTTTGGAAACACCATATATTTT
>NA|NA|TRBV9|TRBJ2-2
CASSVLSRTPPGELFF
TGTGCCAGCAGCGTACTATCTAGGACCCCACCCGGGGAGCTGTTTTTT
>once|TRBD1|TRBV5-8|TRBJ1-5
CASSLQGIDQPQHF
TGTGCCAGCAGCTTACAGGGGATCGATCAGCCCCAGCATTTT